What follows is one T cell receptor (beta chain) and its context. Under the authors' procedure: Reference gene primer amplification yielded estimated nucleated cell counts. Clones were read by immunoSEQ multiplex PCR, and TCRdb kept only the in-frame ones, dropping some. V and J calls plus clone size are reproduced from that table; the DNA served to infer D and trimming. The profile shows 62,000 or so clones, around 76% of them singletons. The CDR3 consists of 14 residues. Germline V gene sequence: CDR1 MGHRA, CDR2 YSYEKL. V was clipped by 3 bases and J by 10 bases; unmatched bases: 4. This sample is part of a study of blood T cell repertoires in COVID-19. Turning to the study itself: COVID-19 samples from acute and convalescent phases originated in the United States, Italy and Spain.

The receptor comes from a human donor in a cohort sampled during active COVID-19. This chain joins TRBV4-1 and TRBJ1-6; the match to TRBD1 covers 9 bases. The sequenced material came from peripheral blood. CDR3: CASSQIQGASPLHF. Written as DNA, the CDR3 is TGCGCCAGCAGCCAGATACAGGGGGCCTCACCCCTCCACTTT.